This TCR beta chain derives from a study of cytomegalovirus exposure and HLA in healthy donors. Notes on the study in general: In vitro work confirmed that a few CMV-associated chains recognize CMV antigens.

Regarding this clone: Antigen specificity is unknown.

Produced via immunoSEQ multiplex PCR; TCRdb's table is partial and in-frame only. The sample contains some 200,000 clones, around 82% of which appear only once. The donors were in the roughly 120-subject validation cohort; that cohort was separate from the roughly 700-subject first cohort. The TCR was taken from a woman younger than 30 in good health and CMV-seropositive. The specimen sequenced was PBMCs.

The CDR3 spells CASSSDSYNEQFF. The CDR3 nucleotides are TGTGCCAGCAGCTCCGACAGCTACAATGAGCAGTTCTTC. The V gene is TRBV9, the J gene TRBJ2-1; D perhaps matches TRBD1 (5 bases). CDR1 is SGDLS and CDR2 is YYNGEE in the germline V gene. CDR3 length: 13 residues. Trimming pared 4 bases from V and 3 bases from J, leaving 8 bases between.